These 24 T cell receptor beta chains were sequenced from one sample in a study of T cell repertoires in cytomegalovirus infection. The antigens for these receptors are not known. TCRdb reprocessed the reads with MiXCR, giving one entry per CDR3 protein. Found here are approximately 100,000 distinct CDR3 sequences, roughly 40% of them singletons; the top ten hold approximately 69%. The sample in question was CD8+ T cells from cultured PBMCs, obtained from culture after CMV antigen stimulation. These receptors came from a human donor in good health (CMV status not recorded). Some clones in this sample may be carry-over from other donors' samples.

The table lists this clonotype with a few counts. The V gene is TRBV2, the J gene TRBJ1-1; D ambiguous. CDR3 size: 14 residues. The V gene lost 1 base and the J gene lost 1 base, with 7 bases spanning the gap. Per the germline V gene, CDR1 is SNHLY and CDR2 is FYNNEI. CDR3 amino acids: CASSEGVGNTEAFF. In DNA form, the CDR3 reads TGTGCCAGCAGTGAAGGGGTTGGGAACACTGAAGCTTTCTTT.

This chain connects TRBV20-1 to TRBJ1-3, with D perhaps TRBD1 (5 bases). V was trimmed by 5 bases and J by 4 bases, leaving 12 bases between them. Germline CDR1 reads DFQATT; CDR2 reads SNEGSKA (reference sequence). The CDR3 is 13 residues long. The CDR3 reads CSALQTEGNTIYF. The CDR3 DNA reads TGCAGTGCTCTTCAGACAGAGGGAAACACCATATATTTT.

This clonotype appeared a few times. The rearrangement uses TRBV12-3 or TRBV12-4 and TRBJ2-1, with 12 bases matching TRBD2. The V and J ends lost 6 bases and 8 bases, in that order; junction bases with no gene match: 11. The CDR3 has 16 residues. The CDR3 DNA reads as TGTGCCAGCAGCGAACGGACTAGCGGGGTTGTCCATGAGCAGTTCTTC. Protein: CASSERTSGVVHEQFF.

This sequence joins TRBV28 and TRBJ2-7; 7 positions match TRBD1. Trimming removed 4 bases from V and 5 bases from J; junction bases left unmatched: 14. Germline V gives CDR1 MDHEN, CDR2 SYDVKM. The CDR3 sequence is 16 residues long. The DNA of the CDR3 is TGTGCCAGCAGTTCCCCCTGGGCAGGGGGTCCTCACGAGCAGTACTTC. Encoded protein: CASSSPWAGGPHEQYF. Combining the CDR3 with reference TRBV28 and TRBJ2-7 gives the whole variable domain DVKVTQSSRYLVKRTGEKVFLECVQDMDHENMFWYRQDPGLGLRLIYFSYDVKMKEKGDIPEGYSVSREKKERFSLILESASTNQTSMYLCASSSPWAGGPHEQYFGPGTRLTVT.

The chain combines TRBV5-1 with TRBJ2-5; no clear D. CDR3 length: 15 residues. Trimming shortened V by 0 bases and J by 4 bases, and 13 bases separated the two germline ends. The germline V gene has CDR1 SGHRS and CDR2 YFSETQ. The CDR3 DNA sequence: TGCGCCAGCAGCTTGGCAATTCATGAGTCAGAGACCCAGTACTTC. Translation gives CASSLAIHESETQYF.

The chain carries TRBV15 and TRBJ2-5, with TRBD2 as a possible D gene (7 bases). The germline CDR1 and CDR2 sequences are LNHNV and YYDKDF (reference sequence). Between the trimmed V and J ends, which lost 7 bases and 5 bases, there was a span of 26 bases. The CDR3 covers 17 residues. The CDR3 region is CATNSGGGEIDGETQYF. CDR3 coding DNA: TGTGCCACCAACAGTGGGGGGGGCGAGATTGATGGGGAGACCCAGTACTTC.

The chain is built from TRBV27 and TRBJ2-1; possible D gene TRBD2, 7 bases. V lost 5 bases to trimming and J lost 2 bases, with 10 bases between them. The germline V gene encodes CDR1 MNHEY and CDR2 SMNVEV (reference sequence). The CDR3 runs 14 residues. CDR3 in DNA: TGTGCCAGCAGTAGGGGGGGCCCCTACAATGAGCAGTTCTTC. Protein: CASSRGGPYNEQFF.

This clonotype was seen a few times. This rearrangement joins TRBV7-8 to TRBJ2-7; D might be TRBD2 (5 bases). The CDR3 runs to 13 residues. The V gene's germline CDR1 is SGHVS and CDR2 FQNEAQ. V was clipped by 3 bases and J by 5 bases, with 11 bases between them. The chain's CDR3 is CASSFRGVHEQYF. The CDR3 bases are TGTGCCAGCAGCTTTCGGGGAGTCCACGAGCAGTACTTC.

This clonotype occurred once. The CDR3 region is CSARDLGQGAPVAKNTIYF. The CDR3 nucleotides are TGCAGTGCTAGAGATCTGGGACAGGGGGCTCCAGTTGCCAAAAACACCATATATTTT. The chain links TRBV20-1 to TRBJ1-3; 12 bases fit TRBD1. The CDR3 has 19 residues. V dropped 0 bases and J dropped 6; count of bases not matched to a gene: 15. Germline V gene sequence: CDR1 DFQATT, CDR2 SNEGSKA (reference sequence).

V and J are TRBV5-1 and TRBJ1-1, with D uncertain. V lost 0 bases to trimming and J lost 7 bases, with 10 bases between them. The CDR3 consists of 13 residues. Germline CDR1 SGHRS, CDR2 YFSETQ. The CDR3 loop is CASSLGTALEAFF. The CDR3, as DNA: TGCGCCAGCAGCTTGGGTACAGCCCTTGAAGCTTTCTTT.

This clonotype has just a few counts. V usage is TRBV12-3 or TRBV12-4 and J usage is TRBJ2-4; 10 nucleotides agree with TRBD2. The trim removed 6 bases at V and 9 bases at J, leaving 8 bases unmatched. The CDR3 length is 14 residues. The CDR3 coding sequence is TGTGCCAGCAGCCATGGGACTAGCGCTGCCATTCAGTACTTC. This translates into CASSHGTSAAIQYF.

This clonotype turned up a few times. The CDR3 here is CASSQDKLRGRDQPQHF. In DNA form, the CDR3 reads TGTGCCAGCAGCCAAGATAAATTAAGAGGGCGTGATCAGCCCCAGCATTTT. V is TRBV4-2 and J is TRBJ1-5, with D unclear. V lost 0 bases and J lost 5, with 17 bases in between. CDR1 and CDR2 (germline): LGHNA, YNFKEQ. This CDR3 spans 17 amino acids.

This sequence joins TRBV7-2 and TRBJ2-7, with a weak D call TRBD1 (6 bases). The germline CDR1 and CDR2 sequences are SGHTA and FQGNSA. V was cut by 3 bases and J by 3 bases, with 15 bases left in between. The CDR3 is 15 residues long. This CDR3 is CASSLPGTPFYEQYF. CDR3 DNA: TGTGCCAGCAGCTTGCCCGGGACACCCTTCTACGAGCAGTACTTC. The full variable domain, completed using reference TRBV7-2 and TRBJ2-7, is GAGVSQSPSNKVTEKGKDVELRCDPISGHTALYWYRQSLGQGLEFLIYFQGNSAPDKSGLPSDRFSAERTGGSVSTLTIQRTQQEDSAVYLCASSLPGTPFYEQYFGPGTRLTVT.

CDR3 sequence: CSVDLQGAPGELFF. The CDR3 bases are TGCAGCGTTGATTTACAGGGGGCGCCCGGGGAGCTGTTTTTT. This chain joins TRBV29-1 and TRBJ2-2, with 9 bases aligning to TRBD1. Germline V gene sequence: CDR1 SQVTM, CDR2 ANQGSEA. The V and J ends lost 3 bases and 6 bases, in that order; junction bases with no gene match: 5. CDR3 length equals 14 residues.

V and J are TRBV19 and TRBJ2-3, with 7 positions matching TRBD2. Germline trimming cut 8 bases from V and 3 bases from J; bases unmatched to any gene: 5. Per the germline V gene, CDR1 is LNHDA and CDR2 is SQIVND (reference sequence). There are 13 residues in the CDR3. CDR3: CASCREGTDTQYF. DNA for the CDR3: TGTGCCAGTTGTAGGGAGGGGACAGATACGCAGTATTTT.

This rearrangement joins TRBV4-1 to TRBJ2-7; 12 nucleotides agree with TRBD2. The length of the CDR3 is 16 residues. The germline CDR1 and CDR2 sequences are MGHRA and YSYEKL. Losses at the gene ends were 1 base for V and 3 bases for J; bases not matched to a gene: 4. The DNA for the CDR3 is TGCGCCAGCAGCCAAGGGACTAGCGGGGCCCGCTACGAGCAGTACTTC. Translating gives CASSQGTSGARYEQYF.

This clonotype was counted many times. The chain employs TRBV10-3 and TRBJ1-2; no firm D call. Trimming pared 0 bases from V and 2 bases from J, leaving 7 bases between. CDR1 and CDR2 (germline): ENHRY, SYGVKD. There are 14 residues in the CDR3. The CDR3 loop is CAISESGTNYGYTF. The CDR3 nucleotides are TGTGCCATCAGTGAGTCTGGTACAAACTATGGCTACACCTTC.

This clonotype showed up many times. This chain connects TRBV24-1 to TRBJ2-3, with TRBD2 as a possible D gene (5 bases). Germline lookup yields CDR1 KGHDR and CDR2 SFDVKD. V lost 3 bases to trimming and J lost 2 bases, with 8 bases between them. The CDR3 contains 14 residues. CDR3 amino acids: CATSDGDYTDTQYF. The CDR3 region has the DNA TGTGCCACCAGTGATGGTGACTACACAGATACGCAGTATTTT.

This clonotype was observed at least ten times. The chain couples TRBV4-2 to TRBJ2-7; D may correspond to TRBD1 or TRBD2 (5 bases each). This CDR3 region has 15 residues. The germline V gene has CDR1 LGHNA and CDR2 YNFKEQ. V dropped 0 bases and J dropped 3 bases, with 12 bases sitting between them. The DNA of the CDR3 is TGTGCCAGCAGCCAAGACCGGGACGGAGGCTACGAGCAGTACTTC. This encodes CASSQDRDGGYEQYF.

The CDR3 DNA reads TGTGCCAGCAGTTACTCGAGGAGCGGGGGTTCCTACAATGAGCAGTTCTTC. It encodes CASSYSRSGGSYNEQFF. The gene calls are TRBV6-5 and TRBJ2-1; 8 bases are a match to TRBD2. Per germline, CDR1 MNHEY and CDR2 SVGAGI. The V and J ends lost 0 bases and 1 base, in that order; junction bases with no gene match: 5. The CDR3 runs to 17 residues.

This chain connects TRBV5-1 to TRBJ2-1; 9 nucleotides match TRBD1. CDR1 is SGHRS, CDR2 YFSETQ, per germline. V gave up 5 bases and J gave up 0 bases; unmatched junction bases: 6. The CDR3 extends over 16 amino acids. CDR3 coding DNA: TGCGCCAGCAGGCTGGGACAGGGTAGCTCCTACAATGAGCAGTTCTTC. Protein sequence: CASRLGQGSSYNEQFF.

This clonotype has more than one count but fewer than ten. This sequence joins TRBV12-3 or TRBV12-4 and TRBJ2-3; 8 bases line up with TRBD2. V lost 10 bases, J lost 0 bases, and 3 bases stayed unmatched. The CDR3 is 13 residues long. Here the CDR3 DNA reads TGTGCCACACTAGCGGAAAGCACAGATACGCAGTATTTT. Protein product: CATLAESTDTQYF.

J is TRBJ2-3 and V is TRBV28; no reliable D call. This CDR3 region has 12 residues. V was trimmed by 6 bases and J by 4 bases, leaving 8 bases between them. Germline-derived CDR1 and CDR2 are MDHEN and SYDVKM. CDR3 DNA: TGTGCCAGCAGCCCGACGTCAGATACGCAGTATTTT. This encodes CASSPTSDTQYF.

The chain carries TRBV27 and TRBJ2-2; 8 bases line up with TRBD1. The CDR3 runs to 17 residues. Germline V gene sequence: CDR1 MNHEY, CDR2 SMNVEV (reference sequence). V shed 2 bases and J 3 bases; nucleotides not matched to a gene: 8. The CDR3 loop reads CASSLHVGTGDTGELFF. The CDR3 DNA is TGTGCCAGCAGTTTACACGTCGGGACAGGCGACACCGGGGAGCTGTTTTTT.